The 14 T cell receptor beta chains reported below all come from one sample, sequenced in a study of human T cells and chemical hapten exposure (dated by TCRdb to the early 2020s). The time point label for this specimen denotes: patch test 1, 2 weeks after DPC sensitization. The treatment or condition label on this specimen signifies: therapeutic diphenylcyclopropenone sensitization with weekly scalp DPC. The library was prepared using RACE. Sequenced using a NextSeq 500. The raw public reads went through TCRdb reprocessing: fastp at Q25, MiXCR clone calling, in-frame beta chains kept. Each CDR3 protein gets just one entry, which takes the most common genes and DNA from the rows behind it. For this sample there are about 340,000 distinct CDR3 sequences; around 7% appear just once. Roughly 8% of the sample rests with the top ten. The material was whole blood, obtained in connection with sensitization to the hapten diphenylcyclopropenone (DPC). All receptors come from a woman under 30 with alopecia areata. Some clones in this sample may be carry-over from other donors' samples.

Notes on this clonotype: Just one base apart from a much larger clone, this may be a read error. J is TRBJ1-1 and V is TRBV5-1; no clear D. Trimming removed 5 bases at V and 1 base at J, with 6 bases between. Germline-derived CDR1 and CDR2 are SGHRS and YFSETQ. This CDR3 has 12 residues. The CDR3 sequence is CASREWNTEAFF. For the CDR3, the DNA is TGCGCCAGCAGGGAGTGGAACACTGAAGCTTTCTTT.

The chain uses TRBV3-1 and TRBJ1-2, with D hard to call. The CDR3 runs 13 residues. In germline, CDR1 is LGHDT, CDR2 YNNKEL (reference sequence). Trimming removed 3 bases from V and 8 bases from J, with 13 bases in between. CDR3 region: CASSQGRSRGYTF. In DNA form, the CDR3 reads TGTGCCAGCAGCCAGGGCCGATCGAGAGGCTACACCTTC.

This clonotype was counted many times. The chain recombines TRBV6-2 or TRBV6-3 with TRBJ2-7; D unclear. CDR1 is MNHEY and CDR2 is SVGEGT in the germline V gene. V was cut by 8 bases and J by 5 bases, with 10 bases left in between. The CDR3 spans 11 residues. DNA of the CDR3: TGTGCCAGCGGGTCGGCGGACGAGCAGTACTTC. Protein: CASGSADEQYF.

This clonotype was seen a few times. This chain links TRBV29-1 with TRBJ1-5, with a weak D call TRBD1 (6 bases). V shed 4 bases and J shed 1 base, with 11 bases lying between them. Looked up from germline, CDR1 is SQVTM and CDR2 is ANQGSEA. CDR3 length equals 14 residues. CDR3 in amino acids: CSVVYRDSNQPQHF. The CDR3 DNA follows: TGCAGCGTTGTTTACAGGGACAGCAATCAGCCCCAGCATTTT.

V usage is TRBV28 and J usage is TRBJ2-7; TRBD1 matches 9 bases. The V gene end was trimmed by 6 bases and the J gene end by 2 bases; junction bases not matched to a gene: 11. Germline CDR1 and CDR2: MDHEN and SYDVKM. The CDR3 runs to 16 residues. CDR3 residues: CASRSDRDRVPYEQYF. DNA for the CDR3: TGTGCCAGCAGGTCAGACCGGGACAGGGTCCCCTACGAGCAGTACTTC.

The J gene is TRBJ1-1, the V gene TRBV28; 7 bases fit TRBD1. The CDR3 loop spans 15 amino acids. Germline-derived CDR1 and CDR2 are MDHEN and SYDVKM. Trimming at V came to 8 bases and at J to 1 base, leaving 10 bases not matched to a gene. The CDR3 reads CASVTQGTENTEAFF. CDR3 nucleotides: TGTGCCAGCGTGACACAGGGGACGGAGAACACTGAAGCTTTCTTT.

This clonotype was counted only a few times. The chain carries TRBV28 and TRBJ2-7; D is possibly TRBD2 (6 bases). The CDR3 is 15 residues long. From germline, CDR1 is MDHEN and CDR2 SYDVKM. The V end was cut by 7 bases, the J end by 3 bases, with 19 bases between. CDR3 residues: CASNSLRDLLYEQYF. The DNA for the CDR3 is TGTGCCAGCAACTCCCTCCGGGACTTACTCTACGAGCAGTACTTC.

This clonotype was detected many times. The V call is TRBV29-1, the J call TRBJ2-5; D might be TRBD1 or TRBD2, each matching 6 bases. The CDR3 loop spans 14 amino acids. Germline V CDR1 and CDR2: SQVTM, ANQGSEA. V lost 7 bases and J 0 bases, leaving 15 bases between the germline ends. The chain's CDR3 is CSGGRGADQETQYF. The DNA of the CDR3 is TGCAGCGGGGGGCGGGGAGCAGACCAAGAGACCCAGTACTTC.

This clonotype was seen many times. In nucleotides, the CDR3 is TGTGCCACCAGTGAACGCGCGGGGGGCACAGATACGCAGTATTTT. Translated: CATSERAGGTDTQYF. This chain joins TRBV24-1 and TRBJ2-3; 7 bases fit TRBD2. The trim removed 4 bases at V and 1 base at J, leaving 4 bases unmatched. CDR3 length: 15 amino acids. Germline assignment: CDR1 KGHDR and CDR2 SFDVKD.

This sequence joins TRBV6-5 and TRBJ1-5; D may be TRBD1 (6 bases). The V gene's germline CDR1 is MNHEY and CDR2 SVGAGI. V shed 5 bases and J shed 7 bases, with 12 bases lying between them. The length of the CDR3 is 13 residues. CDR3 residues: CASSRGGLQPQHF. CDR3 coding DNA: TGTGCCAGCAGTAGGGGGGGTTTACAGCCCCAGCATTTT.

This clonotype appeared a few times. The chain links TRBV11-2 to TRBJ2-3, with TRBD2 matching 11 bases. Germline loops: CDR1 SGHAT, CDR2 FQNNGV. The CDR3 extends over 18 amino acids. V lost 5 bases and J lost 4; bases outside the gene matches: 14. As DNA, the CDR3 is TGTGCCAGCAGCCGAATCACTAGCGGGGGCCCCCCGGCAGATACGCAGTATTTT. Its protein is CASSRITSGGPPADTQYF.

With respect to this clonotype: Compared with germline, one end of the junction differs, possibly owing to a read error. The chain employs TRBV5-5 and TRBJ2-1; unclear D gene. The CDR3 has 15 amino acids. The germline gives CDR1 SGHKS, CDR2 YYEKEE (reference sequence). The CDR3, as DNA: TGTGCCAGCAACTTGGACCGGAGCTCCTACAATGAGCAGTTCTTC. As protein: CASNLDRSSYNEQFF. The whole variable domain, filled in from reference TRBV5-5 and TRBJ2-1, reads DAGVTQSPTHLIKTRGQQVTLRCSPISGHKSVSWYQQVLGQGPQFIFQYYEKEERGRGNFPDRFSARQFPNYSSELNVNALLLGDSALYLCASNLDRSSYNEQFFGPGTRLTVL.

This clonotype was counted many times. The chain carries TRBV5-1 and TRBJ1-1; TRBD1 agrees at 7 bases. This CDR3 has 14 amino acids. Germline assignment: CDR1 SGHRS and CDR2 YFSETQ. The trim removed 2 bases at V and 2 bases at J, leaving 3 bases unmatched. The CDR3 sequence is CASSFGDRNTEAFF. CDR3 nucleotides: TGCGCCAGCAGCTTTGGGGACAGAAACACTGAAGCTTTCTTT. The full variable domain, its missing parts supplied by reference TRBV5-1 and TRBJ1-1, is KAGVTQTPRYLIKTRGQQVTLSCSPISGHRSVSWYQQTPGQGLQFLFEYFSETQRNKGNFPGRFSGRQFSNSRSEMNVSTLELGDSALYLCASSFGDRNTEAFFGQGTRLTVV.

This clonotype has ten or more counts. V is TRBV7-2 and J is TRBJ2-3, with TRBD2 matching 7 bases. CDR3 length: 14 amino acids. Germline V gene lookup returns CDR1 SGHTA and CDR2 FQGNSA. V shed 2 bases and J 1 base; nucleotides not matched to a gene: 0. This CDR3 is CASSLSGGTDTQYF. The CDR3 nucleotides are TGTGCCAGCAGCTTAAGCGGGGGCACAGATACGCAGTATTTT.